The 9 T cell receptor beta chains presented below share a single source sample, sequenced in a study of CD8 T cells in ankylosing spondylitis (dated by TCRdb to the late 2010s). Receptors were amplified or captured by 5' RACE. The instrument given in TCRdb is Illumina HiSeq 2500. TCRdb cleaned the public reads at Q25 with fastp, built clones with MiXCR and kept in-frame beta chains. Every CDR3 protein is listed once, alongside the most common genes and DNA of its rows. The sample data list around 90,000 distinct CDR3 sequences, and 27% of these were observed just once. Clones ranked in the top ten supply around 59% of the sample. Specimen: blood, either unsorted or a sorted T cell fraction (not recorded which). The origin of the receptors is a male donor with ankylosing spondylitis or in good health (not recorded which).

The chain links TRBV12-3 or TRBV12-4 to TRBJ2-7, with 7 bases matching TRBD1. This CDR3 region has 11 residues. After removal of 6 bases from V and 12 bases from J, the junction contained 8 bases not matched to a gene. The CDR3 coding sequence is TGTGCCAGCAGAAAGACAGGGTGGCCGTACTTC. Translating it yields CASRKTGWPYF.

The V gene is TRBV7-8, the J gene TRBJ2-7; possible D gene TRBD2, 7 bases. The CDR3 spans 15 residues. Germline V lookup: CDR1 SGHVS, CDR2 FQNEAQ. V lost 8 bases to trimming and J lost 1 base, with 18 bases between them. CDR3 region: CASALGGGLSYEQYV. CDR3 in DNA: TGTGCCAGCGCATTGGGGGGGGGCCTTTCCTACGAGCAGTACGTC.

The chain carries TRBV7-9 and TRBJ2-7; no firm D call. There are 13 residues in the CDR3. Trimming removed 7 bases from V and 5 bases from J, with 15 bases in between. Germline-derived CDR1 and CDR2 are SEHNR and FQNEAQ (reference sequence). CDR3 sequence reads: CASTPTEFNEQYF. Written as DNA, the CDR3 is TGTGCCAGCACACCTACGGAGTTTAACGAGCAGTACTTC. Complete variable domain (other parts from reference TRBV7-9 and TRBJ2-7): DTGVSQNPRHKITKRGQNVTFRCDPISEHNRLYWYRQTLGQGPEFLTYFQNEAQLEKSRLLSDRFSAERPKGSFSTLEIQRTEQGDSAMYLCASTPTEFNEQYFGPGTRLTVT.

The rearrangement joins TRBV20-1 to TRBJ2-3; 7 bases agree with TRBD2. V gave up 4 bases and J gave up 0 bases; unmatched junction bases: 7. The CDR3 is made up of 15 amino acids. The V gene's germline CDR1 is DFQATT and CDR2 SNEGSKA (reference sequence). The DNA for the CDR3 is TGCAGTGCTAAGGAGATTAGCGGGAGCACAGATACGCAGTATTTT. As protein: CSAKEISGSTDTQYF.

V gene TRBV9 combines with J gene TRBJ2-1, with D tentatively TRBD2 (6 bases). The germline V gene has CDR1 SGDLS and CDR2 YYNGEE. This CDR3 has 15 residues. The V end was cut by 1 base, the J end by 4 bases, with 12 bases between. This CDR3 is CASSVSGRGYNEQFF. CDR3 nucleotides: TGTGCCAGCAGCGTATCCGGGAGAGGATACAATGAGCAGTTCTTC.

The gene calls are TRBV19 and TRBJ1-4, with a weak D call TRBD1 (5 bases). Germline values: CDR1 LNHDA, CDR2 SQIVND (reference sequence). The CDR3 runs to 14 residues. V was pared by 2 bases and J by 8 bases, with 12 bases between. CDR3 bases: TGTGCCAGTAGTATACGGAATCGGGGCGAAAAACTGTTTTTT. Its translation is CASSIRNRGEKLFF.

The chain uses TRBV6-2 or TRBV6-3 and TRBJ2-5, with D possibly matching TRBD1 (6 bases). V lost 6 bases and J 5 bases, leaving 16 bases between the germline ends. The CDR3 is 14 residues long. The germline V gene has CDR1 MNHEY and CDR2 SVGEGT. The CDR3 is CASSHRGLRETQYF. DNA for the CDR3: TGTGCCAGCAGCCATAGGGGGTTGCGGGAGACCCAGTACTTC.

The chain uses TRBV20-1 and TRBJ2-2, with a weak D call TRBD1 (7 bases). CDR3 length: 15 amino acids. The germline gives CDR1 DFQATT, CDR2 SNEGSKA (reference sequence). V gave up 4 bases and J gave up 6 bases, with 18 bases separating them. In DNA form, the CDR3 reads TGCAGTGCTACGGCCCTAGACAGGGACTCCGGGGAGCTGTTTTTT. It codes for CSATALDRDSGELFF.

This clonotype was counted between two and nine times. The J gene is TRBJ2-7, the V gene TRBV5-1; TRBD2 agrees at 10 bases. Losses at the gene ends were 4 bases for V and 3 bases for J; bases not matched to a gene: 7. This CDR3 contains 15 residues. Germline CDR1 and CDR2: SGHRS and YFSETQ. CDR3 sequence: CASSVSGRDLYEQYF. The CDR3 nucleotides are TGCGCCAGCAGCGTAAGCGGGAGGGACCTCTACGAGCAGTACTTC.